This T cell receptor beta chain was profiled in a study of cytomegalovirus exposure and HLA in healthy donors. General study results and limits: Most of the CMV-associated TCR beta chains (in a later analysis) appeared to be HLA-restricted. Productive rates of about 87% or about 30% were seen for most TCR beta V segments in an earlier analysis.

The germline V gene has CDR1 SGHRS and CDR2 YFSETQ. The V and J ends lost 3 bases and 5 bases, in that order; junction bases with no gene match: 9. The CDR3 length is 15 residues. With 60 Vbeta and 13 Jbeta primers, the PCR was carried out. Clones were read by immunoSEQ multiplex PCR, and TCRdb kept only the in-frame ones, dropping some. This sample has about 140,000 clones, with almost 85% found just once. Comments on this clone: The antigen is unknown.

This chain links TRBV5-1 with TRBJ2-5; 8 nucleotides match TRBD2. This clonotype originated in a middle-aged woman in good health and CMV-seronegative. Input material: PBMCs. The CDR3 nucleotides are TGCGCCAGCAGCTCCGGGACGGGAGGGAGGGAGACCCAGTACTTC. Its protein product is CASSSGTGGRETQYF.